The 17 T cell receptor beta chains in this list originate from one sample, sequenced in a study of T cell repertoires in cytomegalovirus infection. TCRdb recomputed calls from the reads with MiXCR, one row per CDR3 protein. The sample includes more than 300,000 distinct CDR3 sequences, about 35% of them seen just once. These receptors are not linked to any known antigen. The sample consisted of cultured PBMCs, taken from culture after CMV antigen stimulation. All receptors derive from a human donor in good health (CMV status not recorded). Some clones in this sample may be carry-over from other donors' samples.

The chain links TRBV10-1 to TRBJ1-1, with no clear D. V dropped 4 bases and J dropped 0 bases, with 6 bases sitting between them. This CDR3 comprises 13 residues. Germline lookup yields CDR1 WNHNN and CDR2 SYGVQD (reference sequence). CDR3 DNA sequence: TGCGCCAGCAGTGGACGTATGAACACTGAAGCTTTCTTT. It encodes CASSGRMNTEAFF.

This chain joins TRBV20-1 and TRBJ2-7; D possibly uses TRBD1 or TRBD2 (5 bases each). Between the trimmed V and J ends, which lost 2 bases and 3 bases, there was a span of 11 bases. The CDR3 loop spans 13 amino acids. Per germline, CDR1 DFQATT and CDR2 SNEGSKA (reference sequence). The CDR3 DNA reads as TGCAGTGCTAGAACCCCGGGGCGCTACGAGCAGTACTTC. Encoded protein: CSARTPGRYEQYF.

The V call is TRBV7-8, the J call TRBJ2-5; the D is unclear. The CDR3 runs to 16 residues. V lost 5 bases, J lost 2 bases, and 18 bases lay in between. Germline lookup yields CDR1 SGHVS and CDR2 FQNEAQ. The CDR3 region has the DNA TGTGCCAGCAGCCCTACCCGACTCGTGTCACAAGAGACCCAGTACTTC. It yields the protein CASSPTRLVSQETQYF. The full variable domain, completed using reference TRBV7-8 and TRBJ2-5, is GAGVSQSPRYKVAKRGQDVALRCDPISGHVSLFWYQQALGQGPEFLTYFQNEAQLDKSGLPSDRFFAERPEGSVSTLKIQRTQQEDSAVYLCASSPTRLVSQETQYFGPGTRLLVL.

This clonotype has more than one count but fewer than ten. V and J are TRBV6-4 and TRBJ1-4, with D possibly being TRBD1 (5 bases). V was shortened by 2 bases and J by 10 bases, with 5 bases between the two germline ends. In germline, CDR1 is MRHNA, CDR2 SNTAGT. The CDR3 is 11 amino acids. The CDR3 DNA is TGTGCCAGCAGTGACGGGACAAAACTGTTTTTT. Its translation is CASSDGTKLFF.

The J gene is TRBJ2-7, the V gene TRBV30, with 9 bases lining up with TRBD1. Germline values: CDR1 GTSNPN, CDR2 SVGIG (reference sequence). V gave up 3 bases and J gave up 6 bases; unmatched junction bases: 12. The CDR3 consists of 15 residues. The CDR3: CAWRKQGTGFGEQYF. CDR3 nucleotide sequence: TGTGCCTGGAGGAAGCAGGGGACAGGGTTTGGCGAGCAGTACTTC.

This clonotype was counted between two and nine times. The V and J genes are TRBV7-6 and TRBJ1-3, with unresolved D. V lost 5 bases and J lost 4, with 12 bases in between. Per the germline V gene, CDR1 is SGHVS and CDR2 is FNYEAQ. This CDR3 is built from 14 residues. CDR3 nucleotides: TGTGCCAGCAGCCGCCGGGCCCTAGGAAACACCATATATTTT. Its protein is CASSRRALGNTIYF.

Comment on this clonotype: This may stem from a read error, because a much larger clone lies one nucleotide away. J is TRBJ2-2 and V is TRBV7-2; 9 bases fit TRBD1. The CDR3 consists of 17 residues. The germline V gene encodes CDR1 SGHTA and CDR2 FQGNSA. The V and J ends lost 7 bases and 1 base, in that order; junction bases with no gene match: 10. This chain's CDR3 is CASNYSMGQGNTGELFF. As DNA, the CDR3 is TGTGCCAGCAACTATAGCATGGGACAGGGGAACACCGGGGAGCTGTTTTTT.

V and J are TRBV4-1 and TRBJ2-1, with a weak D call TRBD1 (8 bases). CDR1 MGHRA and CDR2 YSYEKL come from the germline V gene. This CDR3 is 18 amino acids long. V lost 4 bases, J lost 4 bases, and 23 bases lay in between. DNA for the CDR3: TGCGCCAGCAGCCCACAGGGGGGGTCGCGGGCCTATTACAATGAGCAGTTCTTC. As protein: CASSPQGGSRAYYNEQFF.

The DNA of the CDR3 is TGTGCCAGCAGCTTAGAGGACGAGGTAGAAAAACTGTTTTTT. Translation: CASSLEDEVEKLFF. The chain carries TRBV7-2 and TRBJ1-4, with no clear D. This CDR3 is built from 14 residues. V dropped 1 base and J dropped 8 bases, with 11 bases sitting between them. The germline gives CDR1 SGHTA, CDR2 FQGNSA.

The chain is built from TRBV6-1 and TRBJ1-6, with D possibly being TRBD1 (5 bases). CDR1 and CDR2 (germline): MNHNS, SASEGT. The CDR3 runs 13 residues. V shed 10 bases and J shed 4 bases, with 11 bases lying between them. DNA for the CDR3: TGTGCCACCTCCTCAGGGTATAATTCACCCCTCCACTTT. Amino acid sequence: CATSSGYNSPLHF.

This chain links TRBV12-3 or TRBV12-4 with TRBJ1-1; 8 bases agree with TRBD1. The CDR3 runs to 14 residues. V lost 5 bases and J lost 4; bases outside the gene matches: 6. The CDR3 DNA reads as TGTGCCAGCAGTCCGTCAGGGGGCGTCACTGAAGCTTTCTTT. Protein sequence: CASSPSGGVTEAFF.

CDR3: CASSPGLETDTQYF. The CDR3 region has the DNA TGTGCCAGTAGCCCGGGACTAGAGACAGATACGCAGTATTTT. The rearrangement links TRBV19 to TRBJ2-3; the match to TRBD2 covers 8 bases. CDR3 size: 14 residues. V shed 6 bases, J shed 3 bases, and the junction held 5 bases outside the gene matches. Germline V gene lookup returns CDR1 LNHDA and CDR2 SQIVND (reference sequence).

The chain is built from TRBV5-1 and TRBJ2-1; D gene unclear. V shed 4 bases and J shed 0 bases, with 14 bases lying between them. Germline values: CDR1 SGHRS, CDR2 YFSETQ. This CDR3 is built from 16 residues. CDR3 nucleotides: TGCGCCAGCAGCCTGGCATTTTCCAGCTCCTACAATGAGCAGTTCTTC. It specifies CASSLAFSSSYNEQFF.

The chain employs TRBV12-3 or TRBV12-4 and TRBJ2-1; 14 bases align to TRBD2. The CDR3 is 17 amino acids. The junction had 8 bases not matched to a gene; V was cut back by 4 bases and J by 6 bases. In nucleotides, the CDR3 is TGTGCCAGCAGTTACGGACTAGCGGGGGGTGGGGTCAATGAGCAGTTCTTC. It encodes CASSYGLAGGGVNEQFF.

V is TRBV6-2 or TRBV6-3 and J is TRBJ1-2; D not resolved. The CDR3 consists of 14 residues. Germline V gene lookup returns CDR1 MNHEY and CDR2 SVGEGT. Between the trimmed V and J ends, which lost 7 bases and 4 bases, there was a span of 16 bases. CDR3 DNA sequence: TGTGCCAGCACTAAAGCATACAGAAGCTATGGCTACACCTTC. It codes for CASTKAYRSYGYTF.

The rearrangement links TRBV14 to TRBJ2-3; 7 bases align to TRBD2. The CDR3 loop spans 15 amino acids. The V and J ends lost 0 bases and 7 bases, in that order; junction bases with no gene match: 7. Germline lookup yields CDR1 SGHDN and CDR2 FVKESK. The CDR3 DNA follows: TGTGCCAGCAGCCAAGATCTATCGGGAGGTCATACGCAGTATTTT. Amino acids: CASSQDLSGGHTQYF.

This sequence joins TRBV6-6 and TRBJ1-3; 7 bases fit TRBD1. The germline gives CDR1 MNHNY, CDR2 SVGAGI (reference sequence). V was clipped by 5 bases and J by 0 bases; unmatched bases: 7. The CDR3 covers 16 residues. The CDR3 sequence: CASSRDRRYSGNTIYF. CDR3 DNA sequence: TGTGCCAGCAGTCGGGACAGACGCTACTCTGGAAACACCATATATTTT.